Listed here are 14 T cell receptor beta chains from one sample, sequenced in a study of T cell changes during pregnancy in multiple sclerosis. Only in-frame clones appear in the TCRdb table, and some are missing; sequencing was by immunoSEQ multiplex PCR. The sample has tens of thousands of clones, 92% seen once. The source material was peripheral blood, sampled in the second trimester of pregnancy. All receptors derive from a female donor in good health, enrolled as a control in a pregnancy study.

CDR3 sequence reads: CASSPTTGYGNYGYTF. CDR3 coding DNA: TGTGCCAGCAGCCCCACGACAGGGTACGGGAACTATGGCTACACCTTC. The rearrangement links TRBV11-2 to TRBJ1-2, with 7 bases matching TRBD1. The V gene end was trimmed by 5 bases and the J gene end by 2 bases; junction bases not matched to a gene: 11. The CDR3 loop spans 16 amino acids. Germline assignment: CDR1 SGHAT and CDR2 FQNNGV.

The V gene is TRBV5-6, the J gene TRBJ2-3, with 7 bases matching TRBD2. The CDR3 consists of 17 residues. Per the germline V gene, CDR1 is SGHDT and CDR2 is YYEEEE. J lost 2 bases, V lost 0 bases, and 9 bases had no gene match. The CDR3 region is CASSLVSTSASTDTQYF. The CDR3 DNA follows: TGTGCCAGCAGCTTGGTCTCCACTAGCGCCTCCACAGATACGCAGTATTTT.

The J gene is TRBJ1-2, the V gene TRBV6-5; unclear D gene. The length of the CDR3 is 13 residues. Per germline, CDR1 MNHEY and CDR2 SVGAGI. Trimming pared 2 bases from V and 8 bases from J, leaving 12 bases between. The CDR3 DNA follows: TGTGCCAGCAGTTACGGGGTTCGGGGAGGCTACACCTTC. Its translation: CASSYGVRGGYTF.

The chain has TRBV5-1 and TRBJ2-1; 10 bases agree with TRBD2. The CDR3 length is 16 residues. Per the germline V gene, CDR1 is SGHRS and CDR2 is YFSETQ. Trimming cost V 2 bases and J 6 bases; bases outside gene matches: 8. CDR3: CASSLALAGAINEQFF. In DNA, the CDR3 is TGCGCCAGCAGCTTAGCTCTAGCGGGAGCAATCAATGAGCAGTTCTTC.

V is TRBV30 and J is TRBJ2-3, with D possibly TRBD2 on 6 matching bases. This CDR3 region has 14 residues. The V end was cut by 3 bases, the J end by 3 bases, with 13 bases between. Germline lookup yields CDR1 GTSNPN and CDR2 SVGIG (reference sequence). This CDR3 is CAWSPPGRTDTQYF. The CDR3 DNA is TGTGCCTGGAGCCCCCCTGGGAGGACAGATACGCAGTATTTT.

The chain joins TRBV7-2 to TRBJ2-1; TRBD2 aligns across 9 bases. There are 15 residues in the CDR3. The germline V gene has CDR1 SGHTA and CDR2 FQGNSA. The junction had 1 base not matched to a gene; V was cut back by 1 base and J by 3 bases. The CDR3 is CASSLVSGGYNEQFF. The CDR3, as DNA: TGTGCCAGCAGCTTAGTTAGCGGGGGCTACAATGAGCAGTTCTTC.

The chain recombines TRBV9 with TRBJ1-3; a possible D gene is TRBD1 (5 bases). The germline V gene has CDR1 SGDLS and CDR2 YYNGEE. This CDR3 is 18 amino acids long. Trimming shortened V by 4 bases and J by 7 bases, and 27 bases separated the two germline ends. CDR3 bases: TGTGCCAGCAGCCTCCTACTGGCAGGGTCAGGCGGAGGGAACACCATATATTTT. Its protein is CASSLLLAGSGGGNTIYF.

J is TRBJ2-4 and V is TRBV28, with D perhaps TRBD1 (6 bases). Per the germline V gene, CDR1 is MDHEN and CDR2 is SYDVKM. CDR3 size: 15 residues. V was trimmed by 5 bases and J by 9 bases, leaving 20 bases between them. CDR3 sequence: CASSGIRQEPVIQYF. The CDR3 region has the DNA TGTGCCAGCAGTGGAATACGACAGGAGCCCGTCATTCAGTACTTC.

V usage is TRBV11-2 and J usage is TRBJ2-7; a possible D gene is TRBD2 (6 bases). Germline assignment: CDR1 SGHAT and CDR2 FQNNGV. The CDR3 has 17 amino acids. The V end lost 1 base, the J end lost 0 bases, and 16 bases lay between the germline ends. The DNA of the CDR3 is TGTGCCAGCAGCTTAGCTTCCGGGGGTATAACCTCCTACGAGCAGTACTTC. As protein: CASSLASGGITSYEQYF.

The CDR3 region is CATSRARGTEAFF. The CDR3 DNA is TGTGCCACCAGCAGAGCTAGGGGCACTGAAGCTTTCTTT. This chain connects TRBV15 to TRBJ1-1; TRBD1 might be the D (5 bases). The CDR3 is made up of 13 amino acids. Between the trimmed V and J ends, which lost 1 base and 4 bases, there was a span of 7 bases. Per the germline V gene, CDR1 is LNHNV and CDR2 is YYDKDF (reference sequence).

The CDR3 sequence: CASSPAGQRFGQYF. The DNA of the CDR3 is TGTGCCAGCAGTCCGGCGGGACAGAGATTTGGGCAGTACTTC. The chain joins TRBV28 to TRBJ2-7; TRBD1 might be the D (7 bases). V was trimmed by 5 bases and J by 9 bases, leaving 20 bases between them. This CDR3 comprises 14 residues. The germline V gene has CDR1 MDHEN and CDR2 SYDVKM.

This sequence joins TRBV10-2 and TRBJ1-5, with D possibly TRBD1 on 5 matching bases. Germline V gene data show CDR1 as WSHSY and CDR2 as SAAADI. This CDR3 has 14 residues. V was cut by 6 bases and J by 5 bases, with 14 bases left in between. The chain's CDR3 is CASRSVLQDQPQHF. The CDR3 DNA sequence: TGCGCCAGCAGATCAGTTTTACAGGATCAGCCCCAGCATTTT.

The V and J genes are TRBV6-6 and TRBJ1-3; TRBD1 might be the D (5 bases). CDR1 and CDR2 from the germline V gene are MNHNY and SVGAGI (reference sequence). The V end lost 2 bases, the J end lost 2 bases, and 7 bases lay between the germline ends. There are 14 residues in the CDR3. In DNA, the CDR3 is TGTGCCAGCAGTTACGGGGCCCCTGGAAACACCATATATTTT. As protein: CASSYGAPGNTIYF.

The chain is built from TRBV13 and TRBJ2-3; D remains ambiguous. The germline V gene has CDR1 PRHDT and CDR2 FYEKMQ (reference sequence). V was pared by 2 bases and J by 5 bases, with 2 bases between. This CDR3 is built from 11 residues. CDR3 sequence: CASSLQDTQYF. The DNA of the CDR3 is TGTGCCAGCAGCTTACAAGATACGCAGTATTTT.